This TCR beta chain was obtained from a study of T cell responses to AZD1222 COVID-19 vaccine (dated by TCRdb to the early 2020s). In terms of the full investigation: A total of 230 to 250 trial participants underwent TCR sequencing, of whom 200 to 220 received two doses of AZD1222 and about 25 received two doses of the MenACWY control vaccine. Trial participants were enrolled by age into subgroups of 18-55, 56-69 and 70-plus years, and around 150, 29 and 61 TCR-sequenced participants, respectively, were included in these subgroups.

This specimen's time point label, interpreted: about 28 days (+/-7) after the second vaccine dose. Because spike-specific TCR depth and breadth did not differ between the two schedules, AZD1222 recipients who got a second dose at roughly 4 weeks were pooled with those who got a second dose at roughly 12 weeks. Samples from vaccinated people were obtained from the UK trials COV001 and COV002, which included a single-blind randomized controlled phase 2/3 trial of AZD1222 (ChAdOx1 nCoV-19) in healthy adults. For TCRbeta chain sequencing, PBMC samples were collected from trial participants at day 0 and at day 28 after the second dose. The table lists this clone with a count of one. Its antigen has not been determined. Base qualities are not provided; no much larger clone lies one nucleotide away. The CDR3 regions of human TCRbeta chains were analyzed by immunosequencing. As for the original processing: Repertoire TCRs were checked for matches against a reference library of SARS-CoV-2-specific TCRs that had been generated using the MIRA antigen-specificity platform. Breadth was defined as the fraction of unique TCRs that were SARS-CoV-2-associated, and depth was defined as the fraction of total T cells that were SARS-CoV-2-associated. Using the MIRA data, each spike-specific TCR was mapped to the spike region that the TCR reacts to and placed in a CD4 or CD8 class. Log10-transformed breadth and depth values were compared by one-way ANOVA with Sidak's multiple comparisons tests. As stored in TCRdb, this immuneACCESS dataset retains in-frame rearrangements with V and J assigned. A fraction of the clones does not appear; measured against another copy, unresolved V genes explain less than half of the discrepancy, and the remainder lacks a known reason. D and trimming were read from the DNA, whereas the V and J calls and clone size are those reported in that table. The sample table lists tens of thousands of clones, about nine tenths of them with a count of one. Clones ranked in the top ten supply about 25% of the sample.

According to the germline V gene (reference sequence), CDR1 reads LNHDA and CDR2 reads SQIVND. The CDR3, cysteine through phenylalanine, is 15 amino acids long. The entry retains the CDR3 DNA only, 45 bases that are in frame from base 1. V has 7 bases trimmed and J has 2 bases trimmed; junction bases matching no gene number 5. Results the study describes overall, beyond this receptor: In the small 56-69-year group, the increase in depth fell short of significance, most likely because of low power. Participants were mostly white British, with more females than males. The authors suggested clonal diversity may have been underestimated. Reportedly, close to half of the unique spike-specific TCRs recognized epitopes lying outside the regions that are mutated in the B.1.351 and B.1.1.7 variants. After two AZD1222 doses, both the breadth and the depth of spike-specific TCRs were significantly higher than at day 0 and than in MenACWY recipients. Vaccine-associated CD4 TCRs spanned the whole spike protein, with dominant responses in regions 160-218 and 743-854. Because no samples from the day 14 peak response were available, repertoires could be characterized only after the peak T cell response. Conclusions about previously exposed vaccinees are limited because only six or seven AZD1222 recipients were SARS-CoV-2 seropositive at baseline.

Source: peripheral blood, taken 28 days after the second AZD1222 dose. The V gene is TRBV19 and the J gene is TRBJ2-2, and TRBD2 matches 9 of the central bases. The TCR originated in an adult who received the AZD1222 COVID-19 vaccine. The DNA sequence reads TGTGCCAGTACCTTACTAGCGGGCAACACCGGGGAGCTGTTTTTT. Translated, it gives CASTLLAGNTGELFF.